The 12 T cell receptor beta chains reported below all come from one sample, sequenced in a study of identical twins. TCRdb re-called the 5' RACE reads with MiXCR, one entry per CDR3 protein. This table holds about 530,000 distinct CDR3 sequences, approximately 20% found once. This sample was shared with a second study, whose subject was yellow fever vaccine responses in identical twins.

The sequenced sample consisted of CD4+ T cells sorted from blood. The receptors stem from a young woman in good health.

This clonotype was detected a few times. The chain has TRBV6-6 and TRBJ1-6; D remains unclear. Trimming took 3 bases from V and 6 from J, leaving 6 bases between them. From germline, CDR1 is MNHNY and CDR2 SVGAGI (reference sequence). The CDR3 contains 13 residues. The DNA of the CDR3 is TGTGCCAGCAGTTATTCGAGTAATTCACCCCTCCACTTT. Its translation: CASSYSSNSPLHF.

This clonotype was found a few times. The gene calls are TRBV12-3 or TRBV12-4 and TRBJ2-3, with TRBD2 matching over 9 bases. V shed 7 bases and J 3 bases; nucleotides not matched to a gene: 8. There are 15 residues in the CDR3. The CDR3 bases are TGTGCCAGCACCTCCGGACTAGCGACTACAGATACGCAGTATTTT. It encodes CASTSGLATTDTQYF.

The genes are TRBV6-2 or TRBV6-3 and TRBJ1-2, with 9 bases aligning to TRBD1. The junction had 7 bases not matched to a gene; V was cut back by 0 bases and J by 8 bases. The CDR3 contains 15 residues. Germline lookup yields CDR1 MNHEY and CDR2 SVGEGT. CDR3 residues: CASSYSSTGGRGYTF. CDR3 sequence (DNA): TGTGCCAGCAGTTACTCGAGTACAGGGGGCAGAGGCTACACCTTC.

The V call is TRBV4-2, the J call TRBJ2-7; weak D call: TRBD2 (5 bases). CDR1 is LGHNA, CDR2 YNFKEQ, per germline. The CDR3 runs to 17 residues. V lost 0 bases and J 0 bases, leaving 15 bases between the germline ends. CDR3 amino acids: CASSQDGTQGSSYEQYF. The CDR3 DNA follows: TGTGCCAGCAGCCAAGATGGCACCCAAGGGAGCTCCTACGAGCAGTACTTC.

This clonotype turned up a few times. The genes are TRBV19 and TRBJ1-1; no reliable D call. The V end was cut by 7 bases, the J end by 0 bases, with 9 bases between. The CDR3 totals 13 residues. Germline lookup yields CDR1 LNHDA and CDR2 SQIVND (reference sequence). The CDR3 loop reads CASTGYMNTEAFF. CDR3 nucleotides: TGTGCCAGTACGGGTTACATGAACACTGAAGCTTTCTTT.

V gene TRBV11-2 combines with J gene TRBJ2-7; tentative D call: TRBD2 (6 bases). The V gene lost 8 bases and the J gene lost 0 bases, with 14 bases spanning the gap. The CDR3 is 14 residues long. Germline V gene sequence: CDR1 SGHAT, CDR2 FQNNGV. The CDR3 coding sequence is TGTGCCAGCGCTGTAGCGGCGGCCTCCTACGAGCAGTACTTC. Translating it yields CASAVAAASYEQYF.

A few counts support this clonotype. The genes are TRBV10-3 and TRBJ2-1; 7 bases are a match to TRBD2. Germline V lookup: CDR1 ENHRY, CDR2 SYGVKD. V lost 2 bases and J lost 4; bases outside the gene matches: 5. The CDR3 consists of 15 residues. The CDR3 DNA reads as TGTGCCATCAGTGAGGCGGGGGTCGCGTACAATGAGCAGTTCTTC. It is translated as CAISEAGVAYNEQFF.

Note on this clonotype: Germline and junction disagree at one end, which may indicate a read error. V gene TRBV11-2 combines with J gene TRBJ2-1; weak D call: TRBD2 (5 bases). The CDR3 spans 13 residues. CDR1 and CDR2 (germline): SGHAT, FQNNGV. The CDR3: CASSLGVAGASVF. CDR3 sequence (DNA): TGTGCCAGCAGCTTAGGGGTGGCGGGTGCTTCCGTCTTC.

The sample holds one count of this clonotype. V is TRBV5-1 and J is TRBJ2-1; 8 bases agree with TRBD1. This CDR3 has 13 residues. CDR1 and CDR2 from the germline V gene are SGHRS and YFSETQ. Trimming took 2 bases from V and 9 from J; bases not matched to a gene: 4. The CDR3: CASSFRDRTEQFF. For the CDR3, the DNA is TGCGCCAGCAGCTTCCGGGACAGGACTGAGCAGTTCTTC.

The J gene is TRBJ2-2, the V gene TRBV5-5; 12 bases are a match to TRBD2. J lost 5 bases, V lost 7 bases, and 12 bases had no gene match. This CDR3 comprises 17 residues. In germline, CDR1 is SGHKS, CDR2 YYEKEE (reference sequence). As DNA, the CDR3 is TGTGCCAGCCGCATACTAGCGGGGGGAGAAGGGACCGGGGAGCTGTTTTTT. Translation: CASRILAGGEGTGELFF.

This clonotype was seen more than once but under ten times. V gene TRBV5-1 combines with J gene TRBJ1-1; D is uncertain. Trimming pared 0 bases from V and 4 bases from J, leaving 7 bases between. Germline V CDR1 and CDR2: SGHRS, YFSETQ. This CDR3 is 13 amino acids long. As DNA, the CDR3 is TGCGCCAGCAGCTTGGGGGGAACCACTGAAGCTTTCTTT. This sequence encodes CASSLGGTTEAFF.

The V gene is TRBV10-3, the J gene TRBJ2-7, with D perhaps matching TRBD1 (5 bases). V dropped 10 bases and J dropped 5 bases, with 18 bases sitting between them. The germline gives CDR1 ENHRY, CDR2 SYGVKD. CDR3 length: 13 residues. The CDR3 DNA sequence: TGTGCCACCCGGAAAAAGGGGTTCAACGAGCAGTACTTC. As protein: CATRKKGFNEQYF.